The rows below give T cell receptor beta chains drawn from one sample of a study of response to subunit inactivated influenza vaccine. In TCRdb, the RT-PCR reads were re-called with MiXCR into one record per CDR3 protein. This sample has hundreds of thousands of distinct CDR3 sequences, with about 15% found just once. The sample here was PBMCs from blood, taken 14 to 15 days before vaccination. These receptors all come from a man aged 45-65 years who received an inactivated influenza vaccine. Both conserved end residues are part of each CDR3. The D gene is left open where the match is weak. Some rows mark clone size as missing; the rest say once, few, many or name a class of expanded clone.

few	TRBV20-1	TRBJ2-1	TRBD2	CSAPTAGTSYNEQFF	TGCAGTGCTCCTACAGCGGGGACCTCTTACAATGAGCAGTTCTTC
.	TRBV12-3/TRBV12-4	TRBJ2-3	.	CASRRTDYSTDTQYF	TGTGCCAGCAGACGGACTGATTATAGCACAGATACGCAGTATTTT
.	TRBV6-1	TRBJ1-4	.	CASSEQGTNEKLFF	TGTGCCAGCAGTGAACAGGGAACTAATGAAAAACTGTTTTTT
.	TRBV30	TRBJ2-6	.	CARGLSSGANVLTF	TGTGCTAGGGGCCTTTCGTCTGGGGCCAACGTCCTGACTTTC
few	TRBV20-1	TRBJ2-5	.	CSAIGQQETQYF	TGCAGTGCTATAGGACAGCAAGAGACCCAGTACTTC
.	TRBV9	TRBJ2-1	TRBD1	CASSVAGTEDNEQFF	TGTGCCAGCAGCGTAGCTGGGACAGAGGACAATGAGCAGTTCTTC
once	TRBV19	TRBJ1-1	.	CASSVRGTPSGEAFF	TGTGCCAGTAGTGTTCGAGGGACACCATCCGGTGAAGCTTTCTTT
.	TRBV28	TRBJ2-7	.	CASRIPLDNRGYEQYF	TGTGCCAGCAGGATACCCTTGGACAATCGGGGCTACGAGCAGTACTTC
.	TRBV12-3/TRBV12-4	TRBJ2-3	TRBD1	CASSSDRGLNTQYF	TGTGCCAGCAGTTCCGACAGGGGGCTGAATACGCAGTATTTT
.	TRBV6-1	TRBJ2-7	.	CASSRTDGSSYEQYF	TGTGCCAGCAGCAGGACAGACGGGAGCTCCTACGAGCAGTACTTC
few	TRBV29-1	TRBJ1-2	.	CSVHTPRAYGYTF	TGCAGCGTACACACACCCCGCGCCTATGGCTACACCTTC